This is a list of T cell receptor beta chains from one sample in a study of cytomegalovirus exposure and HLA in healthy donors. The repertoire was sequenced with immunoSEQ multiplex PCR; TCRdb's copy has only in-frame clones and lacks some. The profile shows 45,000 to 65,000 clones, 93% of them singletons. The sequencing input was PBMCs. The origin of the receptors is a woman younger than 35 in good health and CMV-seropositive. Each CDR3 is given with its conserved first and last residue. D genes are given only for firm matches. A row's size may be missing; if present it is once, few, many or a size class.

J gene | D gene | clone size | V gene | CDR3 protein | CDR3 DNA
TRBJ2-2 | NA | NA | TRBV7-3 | CASSLQGNTGELFF | TGTGCCAGCAGCTTACAGGGGAACACCGGGGAGCTGTTTTTT
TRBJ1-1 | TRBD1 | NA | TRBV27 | CASIEGATTEAFF | TGTGCCAGCATTGAGGGGGCGACCACTGAAGCTTTCTTT
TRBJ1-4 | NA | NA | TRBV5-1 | CASSLGAGLTNEKLFF | TGCGCCAGCAGCCTCGGCGCAGGGCTAACTAATGAAAAACTGTTTTTT
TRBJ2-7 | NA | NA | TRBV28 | CASSYIRGTSYEQYF | TGTGCCAGCAGTTACATAAGGGGGACCTCCTACGAGCAGTACTTC
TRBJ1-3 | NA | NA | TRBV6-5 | CASSYIAGRGNTIYF | TGTGCCAGCAGTTACATTGCGGGCAGAGGAAACACCATATATTTT
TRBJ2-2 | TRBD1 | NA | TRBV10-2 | CASSAQGAVAGELFF | TGCGCCAGCAGCGCCCAGGGGGCTGTCGCCGGGGAGCTGTTTTTT
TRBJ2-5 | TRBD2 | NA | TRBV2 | CASNLLAGGQETQYF | TGTGCCAGCAACCTACTAGCGGGGGGCCAAGAGACCCAGTACTTC
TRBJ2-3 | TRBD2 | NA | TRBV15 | CATSRVAGGRTDTQYF | TGTGCCACCAGCAGAGTAGCGGGGGGGCGGACAGATACGCAGTATTTT
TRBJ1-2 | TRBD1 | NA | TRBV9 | CASSAPRQGPDDGYTF | TGTGCCAGCAGCGCCCCGAGACAGGGGCCAGACGATGGCTACACCTTC
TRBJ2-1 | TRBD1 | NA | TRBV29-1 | CSVSWDRGRNEQFF | TGCAGCGTGTCGTGGGACAGGGGAAGGAATGAGCAGTTCTTC
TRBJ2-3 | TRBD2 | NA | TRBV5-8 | CASSLPSGATTDTQYF | TGTGCCAGCAGCTTGCCTAGCGGGGCCACCACAGATACGCAGTATTTT
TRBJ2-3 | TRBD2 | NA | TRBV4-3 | CASSQGGGADTQYF | TGCGCCAGCAGCCAAGGCGGGGGGGCAGATACGCAGTATTTT
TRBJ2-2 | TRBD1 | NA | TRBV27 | CASSFSPQGATTGELFF | TGTGCCAGCAGTTTCTCCCCACAGGGGGCGACCACCGGGGAGCTGTTTTTT
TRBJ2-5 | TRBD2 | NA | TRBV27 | CASSPWASGEETQYF | TGTGCCAGCAGTCCCTGGGCTAGCGGGGAAGAGACCCAGTACTTC
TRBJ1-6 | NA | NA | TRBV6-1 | CASSESDVVRSYNSPLHF | TGTGCCAGCAGTGAAAGCGACGTTGTAAGGTCCTATAATTCACCCCTCCACTTT
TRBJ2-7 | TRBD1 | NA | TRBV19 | CASSTPGTGGEQYF | TGTGCCAGTAGTACCCCAGGGACAGGTGGGGAGCAGTACTTC
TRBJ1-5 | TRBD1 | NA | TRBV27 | CASSLDMTGNYRQHF | TGTGCCAGCAGTTTAGATATGACAGGGAATTATCGCCAGCATTTT
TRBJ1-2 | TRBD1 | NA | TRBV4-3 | CASSQGRRDRGHHGYTF | TGCGCCAGCAGCCAAGGCCGCCGGGACAGGGGGCATCATGGCTACACCTTC
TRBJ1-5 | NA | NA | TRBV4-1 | CASSPRPTGLTGNQPQHF | TGCGCCAGCAGCCCCAGGCCCACAGGGCTGACAGGCAATCAGCCCCAGCATTTT
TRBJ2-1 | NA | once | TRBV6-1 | CASSEPGSSEQFF | TGTGCCAGCAGTGAGCCAGGGTCGAGTGAGCAGTTCTTC
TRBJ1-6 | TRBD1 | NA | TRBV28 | CASSPWDRESYNSPLHF | TGTGCCAGCAGTCCATGGGACAGGGAATCCTATAATTCACCCCTCCACTTT
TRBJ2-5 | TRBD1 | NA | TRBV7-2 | CASSLGVRDRGQETQYF | TGTGCCAGCAGCTTAGGGGTTCGGGACAGGGGTCAAGAGACCCAGTACTTC
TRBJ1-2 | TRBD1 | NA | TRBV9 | CASSRGQGYGGYTF | TGTGCCAGCAGTCGGGGACAGGGATATGGTGGCTACACCTTC
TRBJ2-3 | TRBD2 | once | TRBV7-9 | CASSKRGLAGTPDTQYF | TGTGCCAGCAGCAAGCGCGGACTAGCGGGGACTCCAGATACGCAGTATTTT
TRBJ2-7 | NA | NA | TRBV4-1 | CASSQLMRDYEQYF | TGCGCCAGCAGCCAATTGATGCGGGACTACGAGCAGTACTTC